The rows below give T cell receptor beta chains drawn from one sample of a study of regulatory T cells in long-lasting Graves disease. Each CDR3 protein gets one entry after TCRdb re-called the multiplex PCR reads with MiXCR. The data hold approximately 400,000 distinct CDR3 sequences, with roughly 20% observed a single time. Here the sequenced sample was peripheral blood mononuclear cells (PBMCs), taken when the disease was refractory, from a patient treated with antithyroid drugs. The receptors shown here come from a female donor with Graves disease. The CDR3 runs from the conserved cysteine through the conserved F or W. The D gene is left open where the match is weak. Some rows mark clone size as missing; the rest say once, few, many or name a class of expanded clone.

D,J,length,size,V,DNA,CDR3
NA,TRBJ2-7,17,many,TRBV6-1,TGTGCCAGCAGTGAATTTATAGGGCTAGACAACTCCTACGAGCAGTACTTC,CASSEFIGLDNSYEQYF
NA,TRBJ2-5,11,many,TRBV28,TGTGCCAGCAGTTTTGGTGGGACCCAGTACTTC,CASSFGGTQYF
NA,TRBJ2-5,14,many,TRBV28,TGTGCCAGCAGTTCAGTGATACCGGAAGAGACCCAGTACTTC,CASSSVIPEETQYF
NA,TRBJ2-5,13,many,TRBV7-9,TGTGCCAGCAGCCAAGGGGGTCAAGAGACCCAGTACTTC,CASSQGGQETQYF
NA,TRBJ2-7,15,NA,TRBV20-1,TGCAGTGCTAGAGACCCTGGCGGTCCTCTCTACGAGCAGTACTTC,CSARDPGGPLYEQYF
NA,TRBJ2-2,16,few,TRBV24-1,TGTGCCACCAGTGATTCCGGACCCTCGTGGGCCGGGGAGCTGTTTTTT,CATSDSGPSWAGELFF
TRBD1,TRBJ1-1,14,few,TRBV20-1,TGCAGTGCTAGTGACAGGGCCTCGAACACTGAAGCTTTCTTT,CSASDRASNTEAFF
NA,TRBJ1-2,13,NA,TRBV30,TGTGCCTGGATGGTGGCCCGATGGGGTGGCTACACCTTC,CAWMVARWGGYTF
TRBD2,TRBJ2-5,15,few,TRBV20-1,TGCAGTGCTAGAAGAACGGGGGGGGGGGGAGAGACCCAGTACTTC,CSARRTGGGGETQYF
NA,TRBJ2-7,17,few,TRBV7-2,TGTGCCAGCAGCTTTTCTTCTGAGGACAGGGAGGGATACGAGCAGTACTTC,CASSFSSEDREGYEQYF
TRBD1,TRBJ1-1,15,NA,TRBV5-1,TGCGCCAGCAGCACGGGGGGACAGGGTAACACTGAAGCTTTCTTT,CASSTGGQGNTEAFF
NA,TRBJ2-7,18,NA,TRBV10-1,TGCGCCAGCAGTGAGTCGGGTCGGACTCAGCTAGGGGTACACGAGCAGTACTTC,CASSESGRTQLGVHEQYF
TRBD1,TRBJ1-5,15,many,TRBV28,TGTGCCAGCACCAAGGACAGGGTCAACAATCAGCCCCAGCATTTT,CASTKDRVNNQPQHF
TRBD1,TRBJ1-4,14,NA,TRBV5-1,TGCGCCAGCAGGCTGACAGGGGGAAGTGAAAAACTGTTTTTT,CASRLTGGSEKLFF
TRBD1,TRBJ1-1,14,many,TRBV7-9,TGTGCCAGCAGCTCATATGACAGGGGCACTGAAGCTTTCTTT,CASSSYDRGTEAFF
TRBD2,TRBJ2-7,14,few,TRBV27,TGTGCCAGCGGCCATAGCGGGAGTATAAACGAGCAGTACTTC,CASGHSGSINEQYF
TRBD2,TRBJ2-1,15,NA,TRBV24-1,TGTGCCACCAGTGCCCCAGCGGGGAGCCGTTTTGAGCAGTTCTTC,CATSAPAGSRFEQFF
NA,TRBJ2-2,12,many,TRBV7-2,TGTGCCAGCACCGGGACTTCAGGGGAGCTGTTTTTT,CASTGTSGELFF
NA,TRBJ1-5,13,NA,TRBV19,TGTGCCAGTAGTATCGAAGTCAATCAGCCCCAGCATTTT,CASSIEVNQPQHF
NA,TRBJ2-7,13,few,TRBV15,TGTGCCACCAGCAGAGATGCATACTACGAGCAGTACTTC,CATSRDAYYEQYF
NA,TRBJ2-7,14,few,TRBV3-1,TGTGCCAGCAGCCAAGCTATCGATGGCTACGAGCAGTACTTC,CASSQAIDGYEQYF
TRBD2,TRBJ2-7,16,NA,TRBV7-9,TGTGCCAGCAGCTTAGTAGCGGGAGGGCAAACCTACGAGCAGTACTTC,CASSLVAGGQTYEQYF
TRBD2,TRBJ2-7,12,NA,TRBV20-1,TGCAGTGCCCTAGCGGATTCCTACGAGCAGTACTTC,CSALADSYEQYF
NA,TRBJ2-2,12,NA,TRBV2,TGTGCCCTTAGCTATAGCACCGGGGAGCTGTTTTTT,CALSYSTGELFF
NA,TRBJ2-5,13,many,TRBV28,TGTGCCACTCGTCGGGGGTCGAAGGAGACCCAGTACTTC,CATRRGSKETQYF
NA,TRBJ1-5,14,few,TRBV20-1,TGCAGTGCTTTTACAGGGAATAGCAATCAGCCCCAGCATTTT,CSAFTGNSNQPQHF
TRBD1,TRBJ2-5,13,few,TRBV29-1,TGCAGCGTTGACGGGACAGGGGGGGAGACCCAGTACTTC,CSVDGTGGETQYF
NA,TRBJ1-1,14,NA,TRBV29-1,TGCAGCGTTGGTGGGGGGCCCCTGGGAACTGAAGCTTTCTTT,CSVGGGPLGTEAFF
NA,TRBJ1-1,18,NA,TRBV5-1,TGCGCCAGCAGCTTGGCCCCCGGGGGTTCCGGGGTGAACACTGAAGCTTTCTTT,CASSLAPGGSGVNTEAFF
TRBD1,TRBJ2-5,15,many,TRBV27,TGTGCCAGCAGTTTAGGGACAGGGGCGCAAGAGACCCAGTACTTC,CASSLGTGAQETQYF
TRBD1,TRBJ1-5,15,many,TRBV28,TGTGCCAGCAGCCCGAACAGGGGTGGAGGTCAGCCCCAGCATTTT,CASSPNRGGGQPQHF
TRBD1,TRBJ1-1,15,many,TRBV6-1,TGTATCTCCAGGGGGACAGGGGGCTGGGGCACTGAAGCTTTCTTT,CISRGTGGWGTEAFF
NA,TRBJ2-7,12,many,TRBV19,TGTGCCAGTTCCGGGAGAGGCTACGAGCAGTACTTC,CASSGRGYEQYF
NA,TRBJ2-5,12,few,TRBV6-1,TGTGCCAGCTGGGGACCGGGGGAGACCCAGTACTTC,CASWGPGETQYF
TRBD1,TRBJ1-2,15,many,TRBV12-3/TRBV12-4,TGTGCCAGCAGGCCTGGGGACAGGATCAACTATGGCTACACCTTC,CASRPGDRINYGYTF